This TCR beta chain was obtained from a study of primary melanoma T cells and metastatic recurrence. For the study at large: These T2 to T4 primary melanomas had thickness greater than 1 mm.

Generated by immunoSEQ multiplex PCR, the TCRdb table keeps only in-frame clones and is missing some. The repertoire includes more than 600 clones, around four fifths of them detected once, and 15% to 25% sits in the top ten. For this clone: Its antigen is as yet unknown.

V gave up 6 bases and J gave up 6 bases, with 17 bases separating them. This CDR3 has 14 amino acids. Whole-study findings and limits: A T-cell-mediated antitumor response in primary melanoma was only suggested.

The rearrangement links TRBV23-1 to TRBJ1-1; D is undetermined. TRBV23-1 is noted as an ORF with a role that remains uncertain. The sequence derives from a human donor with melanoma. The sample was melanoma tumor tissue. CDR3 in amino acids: CASSPSGLTAEAFF. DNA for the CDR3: TGCGCCAGCAGCCCGTCGGGTTTGACGGCTGAAGCTTTCTTT.